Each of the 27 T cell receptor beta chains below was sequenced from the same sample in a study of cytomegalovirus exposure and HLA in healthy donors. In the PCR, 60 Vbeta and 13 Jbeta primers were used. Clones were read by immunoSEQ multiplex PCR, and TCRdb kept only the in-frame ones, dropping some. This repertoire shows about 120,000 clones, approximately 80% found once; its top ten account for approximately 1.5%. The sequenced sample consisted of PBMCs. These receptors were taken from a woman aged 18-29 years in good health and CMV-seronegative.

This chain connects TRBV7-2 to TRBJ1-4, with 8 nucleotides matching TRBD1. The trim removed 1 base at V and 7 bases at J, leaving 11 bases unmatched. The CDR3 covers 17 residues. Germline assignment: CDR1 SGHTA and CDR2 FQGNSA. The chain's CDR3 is CASSLEGGQGLSEKLFF. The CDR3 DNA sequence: TGTGCCAGCAGCTTAGAAGGAGGACAGGGACTCAGTGAAAAACTGTTTTTT. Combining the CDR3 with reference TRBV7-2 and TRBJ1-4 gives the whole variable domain GAGVSQSPSNKVTEKGKDVELRCDPISGHTALYWYRQSLGQGLEFLIYFQGNSAPDKSGLPSDRFSAERTGGSVSTLTIQRTQQEDSAVYLCASSLEGGQGLSEKLFFGSGTQLSVL.

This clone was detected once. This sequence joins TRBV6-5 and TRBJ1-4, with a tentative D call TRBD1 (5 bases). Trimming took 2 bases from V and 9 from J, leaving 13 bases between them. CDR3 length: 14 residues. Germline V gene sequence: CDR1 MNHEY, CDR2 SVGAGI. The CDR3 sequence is CASSYKGARKKLFF. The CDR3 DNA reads TGTGCCAGCAGTTACAAAGGGGCTCGTAAAAAACTGTTTTTT.

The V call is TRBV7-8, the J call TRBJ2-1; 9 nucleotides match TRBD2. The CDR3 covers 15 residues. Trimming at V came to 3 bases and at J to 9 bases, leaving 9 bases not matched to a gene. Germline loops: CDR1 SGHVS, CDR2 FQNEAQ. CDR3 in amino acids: CASSFLAGGPTEQFF. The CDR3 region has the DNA TGTGCCAGCAGCTTCCTGGCGGGAGGGCCCACTGAGCAGTTCTTC.

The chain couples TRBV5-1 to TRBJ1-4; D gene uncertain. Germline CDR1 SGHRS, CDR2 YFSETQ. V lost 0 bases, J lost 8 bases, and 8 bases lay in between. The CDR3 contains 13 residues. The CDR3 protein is CASSLGGGEKLFF. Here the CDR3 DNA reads TGCGCCAGCAGCTTGGGAGGAGGGGAAAAACTGTTTTTT.

CDR3 nucleotides: TGCGCCAGCAGCTTGGATGAGGGTGTGTATTCACCCCTCCACTTT. Protein sequence: CASSLDEGVYSPLHF. The chain employs TRBV5-1 and TRBJ1-6; D remains ambiguous. Trimming stripped 0 bases from V and 8 bases from J, with 12 bases between. The CDR3 is made up of 15 amino acids. Germline V gene lookup returns CDR1 SGHRS and CDR2 YFSETQ.

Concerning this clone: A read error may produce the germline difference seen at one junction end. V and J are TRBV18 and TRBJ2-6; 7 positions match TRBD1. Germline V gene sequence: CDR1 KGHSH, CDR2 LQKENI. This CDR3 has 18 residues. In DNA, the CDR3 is TGTGCCAGCTCACCGCCGGGGACAGCATTCTCTGGGGCCAACGGCCTGACTTTC. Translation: CASSPPGTAFSGANGLTF.

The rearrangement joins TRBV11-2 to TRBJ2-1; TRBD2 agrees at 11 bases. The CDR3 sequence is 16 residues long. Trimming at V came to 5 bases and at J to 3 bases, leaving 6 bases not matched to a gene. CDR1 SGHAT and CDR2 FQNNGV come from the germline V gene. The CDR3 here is CASSPGGTSGYNEQFF. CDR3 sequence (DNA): TGTGCCAGCAGCCCAGGGGGGACTAGCGGCTACAATGAGCAGTTCTTC.

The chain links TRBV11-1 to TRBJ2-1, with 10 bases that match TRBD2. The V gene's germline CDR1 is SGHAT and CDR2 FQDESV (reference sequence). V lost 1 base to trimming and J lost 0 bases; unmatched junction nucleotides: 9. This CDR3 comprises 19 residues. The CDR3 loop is CASSLEDQREGDSYNEQFF. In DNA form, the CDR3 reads TGTGCCAGCAGCTTAGAGGATCAGCGGGAGGGTGACTCCTACAATGAGCAGTTCTTC.

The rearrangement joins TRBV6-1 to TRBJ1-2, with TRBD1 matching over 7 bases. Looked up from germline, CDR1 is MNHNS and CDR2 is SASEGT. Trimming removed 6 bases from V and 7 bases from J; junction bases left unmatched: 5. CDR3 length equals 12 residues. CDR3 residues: CASREQGTGYTF. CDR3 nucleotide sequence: TGTGCCAGCAGAGAACAGGGGACTGGCTACACCTTC.

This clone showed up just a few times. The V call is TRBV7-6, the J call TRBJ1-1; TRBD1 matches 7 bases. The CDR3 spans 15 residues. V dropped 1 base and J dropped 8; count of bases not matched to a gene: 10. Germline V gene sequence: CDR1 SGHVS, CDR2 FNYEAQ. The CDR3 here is CASSLVRQGSSEAFF. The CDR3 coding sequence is TGTGCCAGCAGCTTAGTTCGACAGGGAAGTTCCGAAGCTTTCTTT.

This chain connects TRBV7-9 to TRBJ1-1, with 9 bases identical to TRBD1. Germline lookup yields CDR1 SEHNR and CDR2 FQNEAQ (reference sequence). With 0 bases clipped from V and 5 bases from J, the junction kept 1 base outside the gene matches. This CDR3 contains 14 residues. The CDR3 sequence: CASSLATGGTEAFF. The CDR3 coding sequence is TGTGCCAGCAGCTTAGCGACAGGGGGGACTGAAGCTTTCTTT.

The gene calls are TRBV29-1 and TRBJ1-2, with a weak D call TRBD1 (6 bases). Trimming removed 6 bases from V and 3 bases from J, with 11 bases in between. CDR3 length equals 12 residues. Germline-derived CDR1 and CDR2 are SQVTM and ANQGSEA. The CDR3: CSVRDNHYGYTF. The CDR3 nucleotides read TGCAGCGTCCGGGACAACCACTATGGCTACACCTTC.

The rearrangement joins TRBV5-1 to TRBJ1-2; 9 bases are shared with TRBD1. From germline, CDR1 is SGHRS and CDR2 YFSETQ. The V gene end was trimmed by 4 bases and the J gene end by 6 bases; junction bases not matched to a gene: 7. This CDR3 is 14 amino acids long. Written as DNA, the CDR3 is TGCGCCAGCAGCACCGGGACAGGGCGGGATGGCTACACCTTC. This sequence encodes CASSTGTGRDGYTF.

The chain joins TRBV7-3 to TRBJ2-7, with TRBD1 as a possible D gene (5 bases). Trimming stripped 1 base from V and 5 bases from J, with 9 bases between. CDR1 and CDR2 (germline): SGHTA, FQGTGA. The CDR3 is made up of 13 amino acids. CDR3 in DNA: TGTGCCAGCAGCTTAATCCAGGGCCACGAGCAGTACTTC. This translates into CASSLIQGHEQYF.

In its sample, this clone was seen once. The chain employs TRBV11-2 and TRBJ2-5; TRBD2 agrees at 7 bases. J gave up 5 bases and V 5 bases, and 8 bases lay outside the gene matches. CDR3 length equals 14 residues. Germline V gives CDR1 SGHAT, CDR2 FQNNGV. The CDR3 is CASSQSGVRETQYF. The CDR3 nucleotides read TGTGCCAGCAGCCAGAGCGGGGTGCGGGAGACCCAGTACTTC.

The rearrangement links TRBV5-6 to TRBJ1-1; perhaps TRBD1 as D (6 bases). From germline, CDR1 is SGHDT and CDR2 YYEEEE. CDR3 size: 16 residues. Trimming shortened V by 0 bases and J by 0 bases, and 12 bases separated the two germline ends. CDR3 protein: CASSLGADSVNTEAFF. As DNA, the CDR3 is TGTGCCAGCAGCTTGGGGGCGGACAGTGTGAACACTGAAGCTTTCTTT. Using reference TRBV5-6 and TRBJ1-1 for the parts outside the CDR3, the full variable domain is DAGVTQSPTHLIKTRGQQVTLRCSPKSGHDTVSWYQQALGQGPQFIFQYYEEEERQRGNFPDRFSGHQFPNYSSELNVNALLLGDSALYLCASSLGADSVNTEAFFGQGTRLTVV.

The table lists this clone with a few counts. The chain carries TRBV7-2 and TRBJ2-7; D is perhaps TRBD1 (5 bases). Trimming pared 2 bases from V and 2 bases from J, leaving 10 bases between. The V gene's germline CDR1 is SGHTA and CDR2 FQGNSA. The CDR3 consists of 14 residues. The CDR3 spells CASSLSRTTYEQYF. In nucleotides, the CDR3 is TGTGCCAGCAGCTTAAGTAGGACAACCTACGAGCAGTACTTC.

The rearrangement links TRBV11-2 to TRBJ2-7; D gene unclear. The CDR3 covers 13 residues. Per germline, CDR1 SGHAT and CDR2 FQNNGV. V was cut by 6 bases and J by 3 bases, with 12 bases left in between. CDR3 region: CASRGGRFYEQYF. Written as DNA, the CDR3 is TGTGCCAGCAGAGGTGGCAGGTTCTACGAGCAGTACTTC. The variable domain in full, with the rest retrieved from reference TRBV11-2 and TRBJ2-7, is EAGVAQSPRYKIIEKRQSVAFWCNPISGHATLYWYQQILGQGPKLLIQFQNNGVVDDSQLPKDRFSAERLKGVDSTLKIQPAKLEDSAVYLCASRGGRFYEQYFGPGTRLTVT.

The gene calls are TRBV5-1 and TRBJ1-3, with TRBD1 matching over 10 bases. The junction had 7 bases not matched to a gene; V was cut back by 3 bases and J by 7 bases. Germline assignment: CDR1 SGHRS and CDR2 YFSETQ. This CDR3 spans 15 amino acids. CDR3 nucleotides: TGCGCCAGCAGCTGGGGGACAGGGGATGGGAACACCATATATTTT. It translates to CASSWGTGDGNTIYF.

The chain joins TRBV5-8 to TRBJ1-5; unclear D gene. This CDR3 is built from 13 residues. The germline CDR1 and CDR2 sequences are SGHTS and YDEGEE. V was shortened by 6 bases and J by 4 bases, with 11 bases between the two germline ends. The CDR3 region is CASIYDSNQPQHF. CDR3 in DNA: TGTGCCAGCATCTATGATTCTAATCAGCCCCAGCATTTT.

CDR3 in DNA: TGTGCTAGTGGTCCGGGACTAGCGGGCCAGAAAGAGCAGTACTTC. Translation: CASGPGLAGQKEQYF. The chain uses TRBV12-5 and TRBJ2-7; 12 nucleotides agree with TRBD2. Per germline, CDR1 LGHNT and CDR2 FRNRAP. This CDR3 has 15 amino acids. V lost 5 bases, J lost 7 bases, and 9 bases stayed unmatched.

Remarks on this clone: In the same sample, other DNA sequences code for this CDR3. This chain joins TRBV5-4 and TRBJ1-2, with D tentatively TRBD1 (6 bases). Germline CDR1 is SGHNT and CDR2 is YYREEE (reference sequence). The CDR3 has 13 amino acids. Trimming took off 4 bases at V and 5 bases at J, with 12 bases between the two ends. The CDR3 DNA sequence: TGTGCCAGCAGCCCGGACAGCTTATATGGCTACACCTTC. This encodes CASSPDSLYGYTF.

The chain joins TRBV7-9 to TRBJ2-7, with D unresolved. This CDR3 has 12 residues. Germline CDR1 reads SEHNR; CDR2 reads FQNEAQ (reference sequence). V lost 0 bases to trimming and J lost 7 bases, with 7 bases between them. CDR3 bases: TGTGCCAGCAGCTTAGCTTTTGAGGAGCAGTACTTC. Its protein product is CASSLAFEEQYF.

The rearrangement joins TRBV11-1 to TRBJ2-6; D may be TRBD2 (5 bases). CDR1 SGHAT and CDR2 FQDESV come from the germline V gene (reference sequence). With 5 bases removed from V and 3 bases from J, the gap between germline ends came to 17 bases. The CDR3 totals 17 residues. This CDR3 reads CASSPEASRGGANVLTF. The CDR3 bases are TGTGCCAGCAGCCCAGAAGCTTCCCGGGGTGGGGCCAACGTCCTGACTTTC.

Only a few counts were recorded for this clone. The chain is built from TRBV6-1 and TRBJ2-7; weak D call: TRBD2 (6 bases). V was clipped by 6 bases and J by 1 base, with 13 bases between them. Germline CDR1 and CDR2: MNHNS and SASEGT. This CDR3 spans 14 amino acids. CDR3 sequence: CASSGRGASYEQYF. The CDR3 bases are TGTGCCAGCAGCGGTCGCGGGGCATCCTACGAGCAGTACTTC.

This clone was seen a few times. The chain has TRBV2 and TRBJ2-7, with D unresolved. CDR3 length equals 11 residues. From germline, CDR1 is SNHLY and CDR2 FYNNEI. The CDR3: CAWSRNYEQYF. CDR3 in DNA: TGTGCGTGGTCGAGGAATTACGAGCAGTACTTC.

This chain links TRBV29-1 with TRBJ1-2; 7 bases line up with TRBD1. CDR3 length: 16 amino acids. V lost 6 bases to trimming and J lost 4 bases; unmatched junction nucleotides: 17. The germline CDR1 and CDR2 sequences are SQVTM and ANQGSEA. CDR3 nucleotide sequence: TGCAGCGTGCTCCGGGACAGTTCCCCTGCGGGCTATGGCTACACCTTC. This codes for CSVLRDSSPAGYGYTF.